Sequencing of this T cell receptor (beta chain) was carried out in a study of response to subunit inactivated influenza vaccine. Study-wide points: The authors suggested that few new T cells are recruited per seasonal influenza vaccination.

There are 20 residues in the CDR3. The germline V and J ends were trimmed by 5 bases and 0 bases, with 27 bases remaining between them. TCRdb reprocessed the RT-PCR reads via MiXCR and lists one record per CDR3 protein. The sample includes about half a million distinct CDR3 sequences, 25% of them seen just once. At least ten counts were recorded for this clonotype. Its antigen is still unknown. Specimen: CD4+ T cells sorted from PBMCs, collected 5 days after vaccination. The receptor comes from a man aged 45 to 65 who received an inactivated influenza vaccine. The chain links TRBV12-3 or TRBV12-4 to TRBJ2-3; D uncertain. CDR3: CASSPRRRFVQGRSTDTQYF. The CDR3, as DNA: TGTGCCAGCAGTCCCCGAAGACGGTTCGTTCAAGGAAGGAGCACAGATACGCAGTATTTT.